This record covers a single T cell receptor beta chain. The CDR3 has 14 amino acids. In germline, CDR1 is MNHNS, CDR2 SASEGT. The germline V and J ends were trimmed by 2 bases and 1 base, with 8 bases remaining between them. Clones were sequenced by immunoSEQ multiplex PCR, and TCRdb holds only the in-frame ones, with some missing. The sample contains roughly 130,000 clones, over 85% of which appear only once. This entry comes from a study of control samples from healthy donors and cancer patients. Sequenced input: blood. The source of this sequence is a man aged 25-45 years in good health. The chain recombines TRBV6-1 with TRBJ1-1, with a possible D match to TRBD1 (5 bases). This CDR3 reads CASSERGENTEAFF. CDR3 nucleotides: TGTGCCAGCAGTGAAAGAGGGGAGAACACTGAAGCTTTCTTT.